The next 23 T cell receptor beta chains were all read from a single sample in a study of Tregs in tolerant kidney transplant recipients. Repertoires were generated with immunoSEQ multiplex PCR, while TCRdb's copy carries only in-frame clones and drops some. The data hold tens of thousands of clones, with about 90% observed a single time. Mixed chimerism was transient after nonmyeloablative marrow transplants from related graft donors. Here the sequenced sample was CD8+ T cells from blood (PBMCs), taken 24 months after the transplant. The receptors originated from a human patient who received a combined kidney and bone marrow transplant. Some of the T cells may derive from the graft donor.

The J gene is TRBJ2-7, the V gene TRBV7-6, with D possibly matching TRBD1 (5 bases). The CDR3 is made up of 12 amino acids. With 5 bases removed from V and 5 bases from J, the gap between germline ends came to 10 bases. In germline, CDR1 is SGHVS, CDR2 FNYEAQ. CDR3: CASSAQGNEQYF. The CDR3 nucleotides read TGTGCCAGCAGCGCGCAGGGTAACGAGCAGTACTTC.

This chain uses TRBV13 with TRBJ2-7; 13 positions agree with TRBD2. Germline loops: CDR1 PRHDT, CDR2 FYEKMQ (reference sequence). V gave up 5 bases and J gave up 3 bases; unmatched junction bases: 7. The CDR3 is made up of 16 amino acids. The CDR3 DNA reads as TGTGCCAGCAGCCCGGGACTAGCGGGAAGTCACTACGAGCAGTACTTC. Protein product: CASSPGLAGSHYEQYF.

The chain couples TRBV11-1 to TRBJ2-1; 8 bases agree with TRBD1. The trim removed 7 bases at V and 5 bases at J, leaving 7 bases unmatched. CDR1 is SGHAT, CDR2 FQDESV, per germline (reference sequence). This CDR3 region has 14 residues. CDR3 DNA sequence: TGTGCCAGCACCAGGGGGACAGGTAACAATGAGCAGTTCTTC. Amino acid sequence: CASTRGTGNNEQFF.

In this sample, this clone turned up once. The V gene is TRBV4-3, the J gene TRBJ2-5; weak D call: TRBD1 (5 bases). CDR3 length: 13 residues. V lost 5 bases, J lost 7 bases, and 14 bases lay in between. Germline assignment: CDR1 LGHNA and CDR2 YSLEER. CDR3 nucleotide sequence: TGCGCCAGCAGCGACAACAGGCTGGGGACCCAGTACTTC. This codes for CASSDNRLGTQYF.

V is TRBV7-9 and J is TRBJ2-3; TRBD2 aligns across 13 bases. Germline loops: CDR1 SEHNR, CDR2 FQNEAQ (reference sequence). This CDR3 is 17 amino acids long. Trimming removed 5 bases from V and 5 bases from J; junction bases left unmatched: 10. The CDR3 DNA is TGTGCCAGCAGCACGCACAGACTAGCGGGAGGTAAAGATACGCAGTATTTT. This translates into CASSTHRLAGGKDTQYF.

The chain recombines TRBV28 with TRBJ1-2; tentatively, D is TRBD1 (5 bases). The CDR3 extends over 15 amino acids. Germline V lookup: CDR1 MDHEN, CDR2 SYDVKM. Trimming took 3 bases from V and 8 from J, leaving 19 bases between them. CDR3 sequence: CASSLGRAGQLGYTF. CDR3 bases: TGTGCCAGCAGTTTGGGTCGTGCAGGGCAGTTAGGCTACACCTTC.

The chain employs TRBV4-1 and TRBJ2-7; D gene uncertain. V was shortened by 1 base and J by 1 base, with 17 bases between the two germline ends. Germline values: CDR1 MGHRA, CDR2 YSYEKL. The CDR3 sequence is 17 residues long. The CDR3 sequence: CASSQVLNPHHSYEQYF. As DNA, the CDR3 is TGCGCCAGCAGCCAAGTATTAAATCCACATCATTCCTACGAGCAGTACTTC.

CDR3 DNA sequence: TGCGCCAGCAGCCAGCCAGACAGGGCATCCTACGAGCAGTACTTC. This translates into CASSQPDRASYEQYF. The chain has TRBV4-1 and TRBJ2-7; 7 nucleotides agree with TRBD1. The CDR3 is 15 residues long. The V gene end was trimmed by 3 bases and the J gene end by 1 base; junction bases not matched to a gene: 6. Germline V CDR1 and CDR2: MGHRA, YSYEKL.

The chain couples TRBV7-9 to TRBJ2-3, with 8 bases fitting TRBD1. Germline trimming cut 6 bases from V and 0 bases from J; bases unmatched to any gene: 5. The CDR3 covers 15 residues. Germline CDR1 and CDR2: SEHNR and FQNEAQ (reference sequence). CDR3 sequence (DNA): TGTGCCAGCAGTCAGAGGACAGGGAGCACAGATACGCAGTATTTT. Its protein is CASSQRTGSTDTQYF. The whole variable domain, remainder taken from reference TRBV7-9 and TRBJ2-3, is DTGVSQNPRHKITKRGQNVTFRCDPISEHNRLYWYRQTLGQGPEFLTYFQNEAQLEKSRLLSDRFSAERPKGSFSTLEIQRTEQGDSAMYLCASSQRTGSTDTQYFGPGTRLTVL.

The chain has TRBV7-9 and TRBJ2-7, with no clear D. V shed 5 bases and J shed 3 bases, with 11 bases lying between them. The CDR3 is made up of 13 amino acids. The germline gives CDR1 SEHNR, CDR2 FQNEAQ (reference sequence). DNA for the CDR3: TGTGCCAGCAGCGATGGCCCGAACTACGAGCAGTACTTC. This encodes CASSDGPNYEQYF.

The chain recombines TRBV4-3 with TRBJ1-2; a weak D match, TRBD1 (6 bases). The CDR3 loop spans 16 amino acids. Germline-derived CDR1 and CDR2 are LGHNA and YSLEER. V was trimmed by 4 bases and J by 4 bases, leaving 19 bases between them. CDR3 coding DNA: TGCGCCAGCAGCCCGAACGGACAGTCCTCTAGCTATGGCTACACCTTC. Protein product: CASSPNGQSSSYGYTF.

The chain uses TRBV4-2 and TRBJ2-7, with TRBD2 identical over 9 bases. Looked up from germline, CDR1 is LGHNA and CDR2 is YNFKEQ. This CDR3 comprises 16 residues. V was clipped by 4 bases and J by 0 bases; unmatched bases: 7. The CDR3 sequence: CASSPLAGLDSYEQYF. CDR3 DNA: TGTGCCAGCAGCCCCCTAGCGGGACTCGACTCCTACGAGCAGTACTTC.

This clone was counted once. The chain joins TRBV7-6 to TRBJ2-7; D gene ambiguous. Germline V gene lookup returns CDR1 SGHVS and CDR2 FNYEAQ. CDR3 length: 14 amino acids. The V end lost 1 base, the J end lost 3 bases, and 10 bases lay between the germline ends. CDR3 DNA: TGTGCCAGCAGCTTAGGAGGCGCATACTACGAGCAGTACTTC. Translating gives CASSLGGAYYEQYF.

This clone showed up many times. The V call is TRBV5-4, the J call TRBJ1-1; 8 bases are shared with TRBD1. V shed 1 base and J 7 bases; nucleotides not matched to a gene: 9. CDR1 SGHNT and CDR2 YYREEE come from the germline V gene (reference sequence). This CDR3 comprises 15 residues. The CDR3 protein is CASSLRPIGQGEAFF. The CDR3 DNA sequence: TGTGCCAGCAGCTTGAGACCTATAGGACAGGGTGAAGCTTTCTTT.

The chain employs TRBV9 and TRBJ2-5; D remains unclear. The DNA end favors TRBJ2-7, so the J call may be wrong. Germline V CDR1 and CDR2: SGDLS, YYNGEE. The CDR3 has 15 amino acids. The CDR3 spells CASSVEGDFLYEQYF. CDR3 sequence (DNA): TGTGCCAGCAGCGTAGAAGGAGATTTTTTGTACGAGCAGTACTTC.

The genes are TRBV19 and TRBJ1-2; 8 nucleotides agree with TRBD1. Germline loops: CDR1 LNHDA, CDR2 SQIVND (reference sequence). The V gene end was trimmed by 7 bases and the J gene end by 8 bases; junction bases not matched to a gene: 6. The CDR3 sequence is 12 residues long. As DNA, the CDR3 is TGTGCCAGTACGACAGGGGTCCAGGGCTACACCTTC. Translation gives CASTTGVQGYTF.

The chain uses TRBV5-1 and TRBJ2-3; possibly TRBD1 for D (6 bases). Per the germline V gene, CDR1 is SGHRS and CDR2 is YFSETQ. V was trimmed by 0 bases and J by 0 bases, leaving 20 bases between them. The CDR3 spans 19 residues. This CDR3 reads CASSLDRGGKVYSTDTQYF. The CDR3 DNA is TGCGCCAGCAGCTTGGATCGAGGGGGTAAGGTCTATAGCACAGATACGCAGTATTTT.

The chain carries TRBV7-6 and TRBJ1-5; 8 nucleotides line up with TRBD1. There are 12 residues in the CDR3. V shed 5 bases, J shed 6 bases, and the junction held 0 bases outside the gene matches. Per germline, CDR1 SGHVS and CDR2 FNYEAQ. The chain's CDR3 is CASSTGGQPQHF. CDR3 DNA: TGTGCCAGCAGCACAGGGGGTCAGCCCCAGCATTTT.

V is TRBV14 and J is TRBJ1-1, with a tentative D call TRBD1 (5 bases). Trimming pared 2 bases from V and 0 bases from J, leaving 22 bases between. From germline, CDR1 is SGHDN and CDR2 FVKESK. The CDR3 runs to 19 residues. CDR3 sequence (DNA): TGTGCCAGCAGCCAAATTAGGGACTTCGGTCAGATCATGAACACTGAAGCTTTCTTT. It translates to CASSQIRDFGQIMNTEAFF.

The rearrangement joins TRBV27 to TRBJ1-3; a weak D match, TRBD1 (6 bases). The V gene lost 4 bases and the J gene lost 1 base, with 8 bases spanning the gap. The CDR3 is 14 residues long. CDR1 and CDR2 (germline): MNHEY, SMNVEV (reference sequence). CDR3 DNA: TGTGCCAGCAGTTCAAGGGGGTCTGGAAACACCATATATTTT. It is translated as CASSSRGSGNTIYF.

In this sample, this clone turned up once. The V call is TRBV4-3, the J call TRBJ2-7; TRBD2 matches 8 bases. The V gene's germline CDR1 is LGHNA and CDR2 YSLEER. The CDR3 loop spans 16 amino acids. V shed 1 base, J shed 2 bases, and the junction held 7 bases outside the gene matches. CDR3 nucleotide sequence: TGCGCCAGCAGCCAAGGTGTGGCGGGGGGTGCCTACGAGCAGTACTTC. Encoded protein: CASSQGVAGGAYEQYF.

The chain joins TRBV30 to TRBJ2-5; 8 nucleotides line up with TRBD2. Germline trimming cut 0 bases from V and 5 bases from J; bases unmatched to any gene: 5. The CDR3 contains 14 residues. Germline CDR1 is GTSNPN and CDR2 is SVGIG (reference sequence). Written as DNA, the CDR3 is TGTGCCTGGAGTGTAGCGGGAGTTCGGGAGACCCAGTACTTC. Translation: CAWSVAGVRETQYF.

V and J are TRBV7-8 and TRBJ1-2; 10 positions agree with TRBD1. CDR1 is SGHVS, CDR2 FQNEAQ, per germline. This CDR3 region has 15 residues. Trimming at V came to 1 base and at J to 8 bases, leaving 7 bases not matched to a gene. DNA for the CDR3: TGTGCCAGCAGCTTAGGGACAGGGGGGACGGAGGGCTACACCTTC. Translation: CASSLGTGGTEGYTF.